The 2 T cell receptor beta chains listed next were all sequenced from one sample in a study of blood T cell repertoires in COVID-19 (dated by TCRdb to 2020 to 2021). The library was made by the immunoSEQ multiplex PCR assay. Held by TCRdb, this immuneACCESS table contains in-frame sequences only and omits some clones. Under half of the omission traces to an unresolved V gene where checked; the cause of the rest is unknown. The sample table shows 40,000 to 55,000 clones, and 80% to 85% are seen once. Together, the top ten hold over 12% of the sample. The material sequenced was peripheral blood. The receptors were gathered from a human donor with acute or convalescent COVID-19. The donor label of this sample is uncertain.

This sequence joins TRBV28 and TRBJ1-3, with D perhaps TRBD1 (6 bases). With 6 bases removed from V and 4 bases from J, the gap between germline ends came to 19 bases. CDR3 length: 16 amino acids. Germline assignment: CDR1 MDHEN and CDR2 SYDVKM. CDR3 loop: CASSPTGPRRGNTIYF. CDR3 DNA: TGTGCCAGCAGCCCTACAGGGCCCCGTCGGGGAAACACCATATATTTT.

V is TRBV11-3 and J is TRBJ2-2, with a tentative D call TRBD2 (7 bases). The CDR3 is made up of 15 amino acids. The germline V gene has CDR1 SGHNT and CDR2 YENEEA. Trimming took 5 bases from V and 7 from J, leaving 17 bases between them. The CDR3 nucleotides are TGTGCCAGCAGCCTCTGGGGGGGGCTTGGCGGGGAGCTGTTTTTT. This sequence encodes CASSLWGGLGGELFF.